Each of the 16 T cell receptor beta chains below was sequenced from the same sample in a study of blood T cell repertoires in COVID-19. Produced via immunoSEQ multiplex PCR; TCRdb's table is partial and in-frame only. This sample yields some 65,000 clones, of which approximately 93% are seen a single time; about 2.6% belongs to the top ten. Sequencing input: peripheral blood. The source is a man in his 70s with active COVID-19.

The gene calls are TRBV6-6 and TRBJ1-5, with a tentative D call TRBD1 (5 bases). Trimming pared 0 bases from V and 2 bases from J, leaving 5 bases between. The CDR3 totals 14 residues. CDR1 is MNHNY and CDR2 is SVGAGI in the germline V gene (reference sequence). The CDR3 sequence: CASSYSRGNQPQHF. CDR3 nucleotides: TGTGCCAGCAGTTACTCCAGGGGCAATCAGCCCCAGCATTTT.

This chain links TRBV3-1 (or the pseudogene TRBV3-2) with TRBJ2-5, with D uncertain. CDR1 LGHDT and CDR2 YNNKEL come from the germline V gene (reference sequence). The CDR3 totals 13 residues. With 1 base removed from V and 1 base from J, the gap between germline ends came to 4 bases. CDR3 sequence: CASSQGLQETQYF. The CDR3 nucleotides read TGTGCCAGCAGCCAAGGACTCCAAGAGACCCAGTACTTC.

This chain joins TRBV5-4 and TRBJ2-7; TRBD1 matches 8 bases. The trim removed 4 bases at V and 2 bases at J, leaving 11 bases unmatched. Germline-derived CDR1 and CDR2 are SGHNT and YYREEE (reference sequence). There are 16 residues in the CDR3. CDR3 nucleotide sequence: TGTGCCAGCAGCGCCCAGACAGGGGACCCAGCCTACGAGCAGTACTTC. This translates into CASSAQTGDPAYEQYF. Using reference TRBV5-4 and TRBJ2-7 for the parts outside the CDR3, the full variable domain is ETGVTQSPTHLIKTRGQQVTLRCSSQSGHNTVSWYQQALGQGPQFIFQYYREEENGRGNFPPRFSGLQFPNYSSELNVNALELDDSALYLCASSAQTGDPAYEQYFGPGTRLTVT.

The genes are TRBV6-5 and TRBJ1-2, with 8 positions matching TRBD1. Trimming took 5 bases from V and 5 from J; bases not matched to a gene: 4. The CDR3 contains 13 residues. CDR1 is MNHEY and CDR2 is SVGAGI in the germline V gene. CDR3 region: CASSPGGRYGYTF. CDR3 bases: TGTGCCAGCAGTCCAGGGGGCAGATATGGCTACACCTTC.

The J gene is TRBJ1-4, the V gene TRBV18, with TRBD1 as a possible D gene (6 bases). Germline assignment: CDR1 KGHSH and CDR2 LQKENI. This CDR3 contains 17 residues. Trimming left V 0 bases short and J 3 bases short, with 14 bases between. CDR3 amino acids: CASSPPLMGAANEKLFF. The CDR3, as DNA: TGTGCCAGCTCACCACCGTTGATGGGGGCAGCTAATGAAAAACTGTTTTTT.

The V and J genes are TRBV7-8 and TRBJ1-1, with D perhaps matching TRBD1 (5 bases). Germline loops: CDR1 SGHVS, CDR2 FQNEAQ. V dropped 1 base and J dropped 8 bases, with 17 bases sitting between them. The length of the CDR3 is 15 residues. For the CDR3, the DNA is TGTGCCAGCAGCTTAGTTTTCTCGCGCGGGGGAGAAGCTTTCTTT. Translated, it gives CASSLVFSRGGEAFF.

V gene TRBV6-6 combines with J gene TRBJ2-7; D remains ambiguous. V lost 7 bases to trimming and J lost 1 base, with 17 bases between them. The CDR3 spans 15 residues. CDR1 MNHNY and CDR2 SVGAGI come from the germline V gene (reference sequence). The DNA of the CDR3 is TGTGCCAGCAACTCGCCCAAAGACAAATCCTACGAGCAGTACTTC. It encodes CASNSPKDKSYEQYF.

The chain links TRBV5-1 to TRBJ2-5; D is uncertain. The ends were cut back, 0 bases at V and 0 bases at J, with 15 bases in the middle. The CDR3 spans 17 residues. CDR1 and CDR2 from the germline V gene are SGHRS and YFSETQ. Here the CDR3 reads CASSLVPETRYQETQYF. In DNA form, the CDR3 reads TGCGCCAGCAGCTTGGTTCCGGAGACGCGGTACCAAGAGACCCAGTACTTC.

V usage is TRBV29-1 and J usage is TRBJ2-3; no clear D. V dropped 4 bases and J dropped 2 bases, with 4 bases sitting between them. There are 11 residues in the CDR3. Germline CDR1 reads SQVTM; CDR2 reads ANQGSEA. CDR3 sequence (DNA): TGCAGCGTTGCCCACACAGATACGCAGTATTTT. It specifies CSVAHTDTQYF.

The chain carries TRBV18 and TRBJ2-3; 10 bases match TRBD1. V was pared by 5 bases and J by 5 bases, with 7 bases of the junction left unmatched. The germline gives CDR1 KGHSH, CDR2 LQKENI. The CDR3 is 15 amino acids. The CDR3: CASSTGTGVIDTQYF. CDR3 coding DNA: TGTGCCAGCTCAACCGGGACAGGGGTAATAGATACGCAGTATTTT.

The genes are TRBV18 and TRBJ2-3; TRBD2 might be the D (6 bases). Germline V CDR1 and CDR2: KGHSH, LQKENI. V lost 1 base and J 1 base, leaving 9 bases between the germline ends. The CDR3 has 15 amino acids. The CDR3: CASSPRGDRTDTQYF. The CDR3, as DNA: TGTGCCAGCTCACCACGGGGGGATCGCACAGATACGCAGTATTTT.

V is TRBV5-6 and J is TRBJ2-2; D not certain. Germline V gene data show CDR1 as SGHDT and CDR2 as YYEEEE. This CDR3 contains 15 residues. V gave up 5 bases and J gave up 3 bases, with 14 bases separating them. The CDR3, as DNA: TGTGCCAGCAGTCGACATACTCCAGACACCGGGGAGCTGTTTTTT. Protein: CASSRHTPDTGELFF.

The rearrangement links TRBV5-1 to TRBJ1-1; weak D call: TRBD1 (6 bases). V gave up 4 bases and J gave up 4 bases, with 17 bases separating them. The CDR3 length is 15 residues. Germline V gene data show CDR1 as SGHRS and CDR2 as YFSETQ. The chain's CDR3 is CASSGQGTVTTEAFF. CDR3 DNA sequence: TGCGCCAGCAGCGGCCAGGGGACGGTTACCACTGAAGCTTTCTTT.

The CDR3 is CASSINRGGNTEAFF. As DNA, the CDR3 is TGTGCCAGCAGCATAAACAGGGGGGGGAACACTGAAGCTTTCTTT. The chain combines TRBV7-8 with TRBJ1-1, with 8 positions matching TRBD1. The trim removed 5 bases at V and 1 base at J, leaving 6 bases unmatched. This CDR3 is built from 15 residues. Germline V lookup: CDR1 SGHVS, CDR2 FQNEAQ.

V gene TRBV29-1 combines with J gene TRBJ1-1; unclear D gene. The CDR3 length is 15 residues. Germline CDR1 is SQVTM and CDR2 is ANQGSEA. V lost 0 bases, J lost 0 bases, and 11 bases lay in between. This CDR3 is CSVEDTGAMNTEAFF. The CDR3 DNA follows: TGCAGCGTTGAAGATACCGGAGCCATGAACACTGAAGCTTTCTTT.

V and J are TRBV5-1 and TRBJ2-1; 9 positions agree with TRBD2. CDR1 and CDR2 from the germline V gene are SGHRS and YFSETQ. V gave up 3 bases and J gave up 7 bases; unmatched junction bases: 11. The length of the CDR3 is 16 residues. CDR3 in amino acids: CASSSKTSGTMNEQFF. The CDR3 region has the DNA TGCGCCAGCAGCTCCAAGACTAGCGGCACTATGAATGAGCAGTTCTTC.